The T cell receptor beta chain under discussion was sequenced for a study of long-term antiretroviral therapy in people with HIV. Survey-level immunoSEQ v3.0 assays were run. Clones were sequenced by immunoSEQ multiplex PCR, and TCRdb holds only the in-frame ones, with some missing. Of 23,000 or so clones detected, roughly 80% appear once; the ten largest clones hold less than 6%. None of the participants with HIV were treated outside the United States. The V segment lost 4 bases and the J segment 4 bases; nucleotides outside the gene matches: 7. Germline V gene data show CDR1 as SNHLY and CDR2 as FYNNEI. The CDR3 is made up of 16 amino acids.

The material sequenced was unsorted PBMCs, taken 0.3 years after starting antiretroviral therapy. The gene calls are TRBV2 and TRBJ1-5, with 10 bases lining up with TRBD1. This TCR was recovered from a man aged 50-60 years with HIV. CDR3 protein: CASSAPTGGPNQPQHF. CDR3 sequence (DNA): TGTGCCAGCAGTGCCCCGACAGGGGGCCCGAATCAGCCCCAGCATTTT.